This TCR beta chain was retrieved from a study of tumor-infiltrating lymphocytes in localized non-small cell lung cancer. Study overall: Tumor tissue and non-adjacent uninvolved lung came from each patient.

About this clone: What it recognizes is unknown.

Germline V lookup: CDR1 SGHVS, CDR2 FQNEAQ. Trimming took off 2 bases at V and 8 bases at J, with 36 bases between the two ends. CDR3 length: 21 residues. Overall study findings and caveats: Available tissue quantity limited TCR sequencing to a patient subset.

This table comes from immunoSEQ multiplex PCR, and its TCRdb copy is limited to in-frame clones, with some not included. The table shows fewer than 20,000 clones, with approximately 62% occurring only once. Material for sequencing was lung tumor tissue. The receptor was derived from a human donor with non-small cell lung cancer. The chain carries TRBV7-8 and TRBJ1-2, with D unresolved. CDR3 sequence reads: CASSLIAGGVLFSSSENGYTF. CDR3 coding DNA: TGTGCCAGCAGCTTAATTGCGGGTGGGGTTCTTTTTTCATCGTCCGAAAACGGCTACACCTTC.